This entry lists 6 T cell receptor beta chains sequenced from one sample in a study of cytomegalovirus exposure and HLA in healthy donors. Primers: 60 Vbeta forward and 13 Jbeta reverse. Sequencing used immunoSEQ multiplex PCR; TCRdb keeps in-frame clones, though not all of them. The specimen's table records about 200,000 clones. Material: PBMCs. The receptors come from a girl under 10 years old in good health and CMV-seropositive.

V gene TRBV30 combines with J gene TRBJ2-6; 9 positions agree with TRBD2. The V segment lost 2 bases and the J segment 0 bases; nucleotides outside the gene matches: 5. The CDR3 sequence is 17 residues long. Germline V CDR1 and CDR2: GTSNPN, SVGIG (reference sequence). CDR3: CAWSLLAGNSGANVLTF. CDR3 nucleotide sequence: TGTGCCTGGAGTCTCCTAGCGGGAAACTCTGGGGCCAACGTCCTGACTTTC. Filled out from reference TRBV30 and TRBJ2-6, the complete variable domain reads SQTIHQWPATLVQPVGSPLSLECTVEGTSNPNLYWYRQAAGRGLQLLFYSVGIGQISSEVPQNLSASRPQDRQFILSSKKLLLSDSGFYLCAWSLLAGNSGANVLTFGAGSRLTVL.

The gene calls are TRBV7-9 and TRBJ2-1, with D possibly TRBD1 on 6 matching bases. Deletions cut 4 bases from V and 2 bases from J, with 12 bases between. The CDR3 length is 15 residues. Germline loops: CDR1 SEHNR, CDR2 FQNEAQ (reference sequence). DNA for the CDR3: TGTGCCAGCAGCTCAACCGACAGGCCCTACAATGAGCAGTTCTTC. Translating it yields CASSSTDRPYNEQFF.

The rearrangement links TRBV2 to TRBJ2-7; TRBD2 aligns across 9 bases. Germline CDR1 SNHLY, CDR2 FYNNEI. The length of the CDR3 is 15 residues. Losses at the gene ends were 3 bases for V and 7 bases for J; bases not matched to a gene: 10. This CDR3 reads CASSEGGTSKWEQYF. The CDR3 nucleotides read TGTGCCAGCAGTGAGGGGGGGACTAGCAAATGGGAGCAGTACTTC.

The chain combines TRBV6-5 with TRBJ1-2; 8 bases fit TRBD1. The germline V gene encodes CDR1 MNHEY and CDR2 SVGAGI. Germline trimming cut 10 bases from V and 6 bases from J; bases unmatched to any gene: 4. The CDR3 sequence is 11 residues long. The CDR3 is CATLDRDGYTF. CDR3 coding DNA: TGTGCCACCCTGGACAGGGATGGCTACACCTTC.

The chain combines TRBV28 with TRBJ2-7; weak D call: TRBD1 (5 bases). The V gene lost 5 bases and the J gene lost 2 bases, with 16 bases spanning the gap. CDR3 length: 15 residues. The germline V gene has CDR1 MDHEN and CDR2 SYDVKM. CDR3 coding DNA: TGTGCCAGCAGTCCTACGCTACAGGCCGCCTACGAGCAGTACTTC. Residues: CASSPTLQAAYEQYF.

The gene calls are TRBV14 and TRBJ2-2; D call uncertain. V gave up 1 base and J gave up 0 bases, with 6 bases separating them. The CDR3 is 15 amino acids. The germline CDR1 and CDR2 sequences are SGHDN and FVKESK. CDR3 protein: CASSQAPTNTGELFF. The CDR3 coding sequence is TGTGCCAGCAGCCAAGCCCCTACGAACACCGGGGAGCTGTTTTTT. Supplemented by reference TRBV14 and TRBJ2-2, the full variable domain reads EAGVTQFPSHSVIEKGQTVTLRCDPISGHDNLYWYRRVMGKEIKFLLHFVKESKQDESGMPNNRFLAERTGGTYSTLKVQPAELEDSGVYFCASSQAPTNTGELFFGEGSRLTVL.